This T cell receptor (beta chain) was identified during a study of T cell changes during pregnancy in multiple sclerosis. Method: immunoSEQ multiplex PCR; TCRdb's copy keeps in-frame clones and lacks some. The sample includes 50,000 or so clones, over 85% seen only once; the top ten take 3% to 4.5%. This clone was detected once. The source was CD8+ T cells from peripheral blood mononuclear cells, collected after pregnancy. The clonotype was recovered from a female donor with multiple sclerosis, enrolled in a pregnancy study.

CDR3 nucleotide sequence: TGTGCCAGCAGCACTCTCGGCGGGATCCAAGAGACCCAGTACTTC. Amino acids: CASSTLGGIQETQYF. This chain uses TRBV27 with TRBJ2-5; D is possibly TRBD2 (6 bases). Trimming removed 6 bases at V and 1 base at J, with 15 bases between. Looked up from germline, CDR1 is MNHEY and CDR2 is SMNVEV (reference sequence). The CDR3 loop spans 15 amino acids.